The rows below give T cell receptor beta chains drawn from one sample of a study of blood T cell repertoires in COVID-19. The protocol was immunoSEQ multiplex PCR, while the TCRdb copy is restricted to in-frame clones and leaves out a portion. The sample includes some 150,000 clones, over 75% of them seen just once. The sample was peripheral blood. These receptors all stem from a woman aged 60-75 years with COVID-19, enrolled during active disease. CDR3s include the opening cysteine and the closing phenylalanine or tryptophan. Each record gives: J gene, V gene, CDR3 protein.

j_gene: TRBJ2-7
v_gene: TRBV6-2/TRBV6-3
CDR3aa: CASSYSIDRSYEQYF

j_gene: TRBJ1-2
v_gene: TRBV2
CDR3aa: CANTDRALYGYTF

j_gene: TRBJ2-1
v_gene: TRBV14
CDR3aa: CASSPGLAGAYNEQFF

j_gene: TRBJ2-5
v_gene: TRBV28
CDR3aa: CASSVQRETQYF

j_gene: TRBJ1-1
v_gene: TRBV9
CDR3aa: CASSVVGTGRNTEAFF

j_gene: TRBJ2-7
v_gene: TRBV6-5
CDR3aa: CASSRQALSYEQYF

j_gene: TRBJ2-1
v_gene: TRBV10-3
CDR3aa: CAIRGTGSYNEQFF

j_gene: TRBJ2-5
v_gene: TRBV2
CDR3aa: CASSPTGQGWDQETQYF

j_gene: TRBJ2-3
v_gene: TRBV9
CDR3aa: CASSADRGNADTQYF

j_gene: TRBJ2-7
v_gene: TRBV11-2
CDR3aa: CASSSTSSGALSYEQYF

j_gene: TRBJ1-3
v_gene: TRBV7-2
CDR3aa: CASSLVGLPPSGNTIYF

j_gene: TRBJ2-7
v_gene: TRBV18
CDR3aa: CASSPPGAYEQYF

j_gene: TRBJ2-4
v_gene: TRBV9
CDR3aa: CASSVGGVENIQYF

j_gene: TRBJ1-1
v_gene: TRBV19
CDR3aa: CASSDRVTEAFF

j_gene: TRBJ1-2
v_gene: TRBV11-2
CDR3aa: CASSLDHREYRSYGYTF

j_gene: TRBJ2-7
v_gene: TRBV5-5
CDR3aa: CASSLTGARGEQYF

j_gene: TRBJ1-2
v_gene: TRBV7-9
CDR3aa: CASSSPQGAANYGYTF

j_gene: TRBJ1-1
v_gene: TRBV7-9
CDR3aa: CASSHGQNTEAFF